The clone carrying this T cell receptor beta chain was recorded many times. Unique molecular identifiers were used in preparing the TCRbeta library. MiXCR was run by TCRdb on the PCR reads, yielding one entry per CDR3 protein. The table lists some 200,000 distinct CDR3 sequences, 7% to 9% of them singletons. The data derive from a study of T-cell reconstitution after alpha-beta-depleted transplantation in children. Trimming took off 8 bases at V and 3 bases at J, with 11 bases between the two ends. From germline, CDR1 is SGHTA and CDR2 FQGNSA. CDR3 size: 12 residues. This specimen was PBMCs, mostly from graft donor cells, taken 360 days after TCRalphabeta/CD19-depleted stem cell transplant. This receptor was obtained from a male patient aged 2 to 9 who had a stem cell transplant for acute myeloid leukemia, so the T cells may come from the graft donor. The chain couples TRBV7-2 to TRBJ2-7; D is unresolved. The CDR3 region has the DNA TGTGCCAGCGGACGGAACATCTACGAGCAGTACTTC. Its protein is CASGRNIYEQYF.